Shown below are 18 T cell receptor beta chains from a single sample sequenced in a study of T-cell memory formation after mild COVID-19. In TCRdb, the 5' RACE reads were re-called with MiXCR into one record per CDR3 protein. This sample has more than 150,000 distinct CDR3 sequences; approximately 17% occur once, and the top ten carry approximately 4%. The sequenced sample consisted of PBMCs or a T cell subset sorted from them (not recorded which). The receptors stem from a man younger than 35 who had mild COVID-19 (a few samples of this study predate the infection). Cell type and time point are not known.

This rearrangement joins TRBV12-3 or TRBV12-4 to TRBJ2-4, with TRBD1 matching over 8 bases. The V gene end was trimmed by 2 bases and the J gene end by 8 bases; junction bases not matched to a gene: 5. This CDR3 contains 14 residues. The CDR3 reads CASSLWQGAHIQYF. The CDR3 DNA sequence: TGTGCCAGCAGTTTATGGCAGGGGGCACACATTCAGTACTTC.

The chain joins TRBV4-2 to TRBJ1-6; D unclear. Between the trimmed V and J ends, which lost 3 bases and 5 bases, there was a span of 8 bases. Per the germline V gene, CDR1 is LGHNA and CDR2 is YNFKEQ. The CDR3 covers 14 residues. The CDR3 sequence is CASSQPVNNSPLHF. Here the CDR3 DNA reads TGTGCCAGCAGCCAGCCAGTTAATAATTCACCCCTCCACTTT.

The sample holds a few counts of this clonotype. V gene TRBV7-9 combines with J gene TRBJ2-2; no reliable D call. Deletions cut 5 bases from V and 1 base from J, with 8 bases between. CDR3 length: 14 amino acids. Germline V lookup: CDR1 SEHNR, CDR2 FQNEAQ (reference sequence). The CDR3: CASSRIQNTGELFF. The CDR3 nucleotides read TGTGCCAGCAGCCGGATCCAGAACACCGGGGAGCTGTTTTTT.

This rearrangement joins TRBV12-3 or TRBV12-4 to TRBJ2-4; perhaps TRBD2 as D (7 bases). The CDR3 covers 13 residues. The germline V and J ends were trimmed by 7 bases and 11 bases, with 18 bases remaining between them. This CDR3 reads CASTPGRGDVQYF. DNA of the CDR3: TGTGCCAGCACCCCAGGGAGGGGGGACGTTCAGTACTTC.

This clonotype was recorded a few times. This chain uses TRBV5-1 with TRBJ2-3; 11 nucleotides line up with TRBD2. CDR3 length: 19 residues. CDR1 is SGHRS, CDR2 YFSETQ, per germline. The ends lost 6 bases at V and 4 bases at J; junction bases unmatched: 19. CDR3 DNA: TGCGCCAGCAACGGGGGTAGCGGGGGGGCTCCCGCGGGTCCAGATACGCAGTATTTT. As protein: CASNGGSGGAPAGPDTQYF.

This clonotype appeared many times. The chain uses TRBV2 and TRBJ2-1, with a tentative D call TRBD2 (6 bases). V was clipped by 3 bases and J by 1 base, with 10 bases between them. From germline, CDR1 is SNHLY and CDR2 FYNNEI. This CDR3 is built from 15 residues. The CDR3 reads CASSERGTSYNEQFF. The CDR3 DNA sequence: TGTGCCAGCAGTGAGCGGGGAACTTCCTACAATGAGCAGTTCTTC.

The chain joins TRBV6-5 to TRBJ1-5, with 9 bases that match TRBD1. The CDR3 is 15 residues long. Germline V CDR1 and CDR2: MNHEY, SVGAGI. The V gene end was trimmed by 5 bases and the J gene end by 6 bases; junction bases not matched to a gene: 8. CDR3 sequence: CASSPGDRVTQPQHF. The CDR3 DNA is TGTGCCAGCAGTCCGGGGGACAGGGTGACTCAGCCCCAGCATTTT.

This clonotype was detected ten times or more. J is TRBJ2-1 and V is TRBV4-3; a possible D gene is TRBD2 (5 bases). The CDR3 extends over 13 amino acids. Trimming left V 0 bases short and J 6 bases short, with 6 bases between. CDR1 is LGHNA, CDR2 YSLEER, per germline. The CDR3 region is CASSQELVNEQFF. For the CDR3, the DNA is TGCGCCAGCAGCCAAGAACTAGTCAATGAGCAGTTCTTC.

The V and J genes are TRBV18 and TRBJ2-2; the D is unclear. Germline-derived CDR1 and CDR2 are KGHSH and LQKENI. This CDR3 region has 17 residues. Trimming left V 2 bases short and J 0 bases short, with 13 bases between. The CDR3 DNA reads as TGTGCCAGCTCACCAGCCCTGCAAGTAGCGAACACCGGGGAGCTGTTTTTT. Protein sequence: CASSPALQVANTGELFF.

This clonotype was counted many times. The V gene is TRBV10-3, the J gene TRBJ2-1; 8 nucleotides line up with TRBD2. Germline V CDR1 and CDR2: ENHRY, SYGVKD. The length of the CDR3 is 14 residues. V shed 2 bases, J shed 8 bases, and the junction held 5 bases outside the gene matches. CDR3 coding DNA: TGTGCCATCAGTGAGCGGGGGGGCCGGGATGAGCAGTTCTTC. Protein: CAISERGGRDEQFF.

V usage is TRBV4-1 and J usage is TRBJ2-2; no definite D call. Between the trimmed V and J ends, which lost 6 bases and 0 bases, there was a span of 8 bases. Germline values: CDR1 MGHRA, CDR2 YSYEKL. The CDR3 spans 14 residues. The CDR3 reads CASRPPANTGELFF. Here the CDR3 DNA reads TGCGCCAGCAGACCTCCGGCGAACACCGGGGAGCTGTTTTTT.

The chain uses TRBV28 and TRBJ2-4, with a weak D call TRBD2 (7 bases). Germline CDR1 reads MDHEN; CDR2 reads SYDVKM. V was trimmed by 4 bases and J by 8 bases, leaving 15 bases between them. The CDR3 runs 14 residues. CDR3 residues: CASSSWGGVDIQYF. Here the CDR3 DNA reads TGTGCCAGCAGTTCATGGGGGGGCGTAGACATTCAGTACTTC.

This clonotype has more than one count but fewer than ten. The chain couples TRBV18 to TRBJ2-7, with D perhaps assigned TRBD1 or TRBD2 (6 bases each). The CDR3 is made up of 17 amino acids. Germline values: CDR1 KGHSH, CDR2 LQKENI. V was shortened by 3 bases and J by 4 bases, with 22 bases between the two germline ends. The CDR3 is CASSPGAHGQGTYEQYF. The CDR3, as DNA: TGTGCCAGCTCACCGGGGGCTCACGGGCAGGGGACTTACGAGCAGTACTTC.

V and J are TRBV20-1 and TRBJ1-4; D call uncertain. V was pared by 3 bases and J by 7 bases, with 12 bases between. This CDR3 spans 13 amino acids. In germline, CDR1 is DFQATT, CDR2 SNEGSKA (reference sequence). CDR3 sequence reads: CSARRGSGEKLFF. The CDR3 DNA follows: TGCAGTGCTAGGCGAGGGAGCGGTGAAAAACTGTTTTTT.

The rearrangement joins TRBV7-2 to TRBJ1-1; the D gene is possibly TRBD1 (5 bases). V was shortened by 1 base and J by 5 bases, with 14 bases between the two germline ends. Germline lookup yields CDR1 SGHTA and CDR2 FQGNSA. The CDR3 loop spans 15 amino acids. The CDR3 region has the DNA TGTGCCAGCAGCTTAGTAGCAGGGCGCGGGACTGAAGCTTTCTTT. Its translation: CASSLVAGRGTEAFF.

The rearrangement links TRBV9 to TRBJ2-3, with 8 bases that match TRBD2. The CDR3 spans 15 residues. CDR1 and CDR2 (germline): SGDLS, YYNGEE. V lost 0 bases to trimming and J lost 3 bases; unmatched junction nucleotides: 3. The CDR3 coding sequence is TGTGCCAGCAGCGTAGTTAGCGGGGTTACAGATACGCAGTATTTT. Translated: CASSVVSGVTDTQYF.

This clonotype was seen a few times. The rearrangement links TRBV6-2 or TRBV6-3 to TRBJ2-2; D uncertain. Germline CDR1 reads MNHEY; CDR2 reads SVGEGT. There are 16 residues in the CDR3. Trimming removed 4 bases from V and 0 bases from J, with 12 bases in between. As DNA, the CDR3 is TGTGCCAGCAGTTCGAGACACTACGCGAACACCGGGGAGCTGTTTTTT. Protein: CASSSRHYANTGELFF.

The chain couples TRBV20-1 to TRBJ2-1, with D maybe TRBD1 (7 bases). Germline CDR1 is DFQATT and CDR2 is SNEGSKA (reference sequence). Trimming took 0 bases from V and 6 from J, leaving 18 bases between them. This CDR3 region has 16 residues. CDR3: CSARDSGGTVINEQFF. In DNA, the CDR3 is TGCAGTGCTAGAGACTCTGGGGGGACAGTAATCAATGAGCAGTTCTTC.